Listed here are 17 T cell receptor beta chains from one sample, sequenced in a study of metastatic and nonmetastatic thyroid tumors (dated by TCRdb to between 2020 and 2021). The library was built by means of PCR. This sample was sequenced with an Illumina HiSeq 4000. TCRdb itself trimmed the public reads at Q25 with fastp, ran MiXCR and retained productive beta chains. The sample table lists 6,500 to 9,000 clones, around 40% of them with a count of one. The top ten clonotypes cover roughly 40% of the sample. No patient had received any treatment before thyroid surgery. The sample comprised tumor tissue. Source of these receptors: a female donor with papillary thyroid cancer or a benign thyroid nodule (not recorded which). Some clones in this sample may be carry-over from other donors' samples.

This clone has only a few counts. This chain uses TRBV2 with TRBJ1-1, with unresolved D. CDR3 length: 13 amino acids. CDR1 SNHLY and CDR2 FYNNEI come from the germline V gene. Trimming removed 7 bases at V and 1 base at J, with 10 bases between. The CDR3 nucleotides read TGTGCCAGCACCCAAGTTGAGAACACTGAAGCTTTCTTT. It encodes CASTQVENTEAFF.

The rearrangement joins TRBV20-1 to TRBJ1-2; 8 nucleotides agree with TRBD1. This CDR3 is 13 amino acids long. The J segment lost 2 bases and the V segment lost 6 bases, leaving 5 bases of the junction unmatched. Germline V gene data show CDR1 as DFQATT and CDR2 as SNEGSKA (reference sequence). CDR3 loop: CSALWTGNYGYTF. The CDR3 DNA sequence: TGCAGTGCCCTCTGGACAGGGAACTATGGCTACACCTTC.

This clone was counted between two and nine times. The chain employs TRBV6-1 and TRBJ2-7; D might be TRBD1 (6 bases). CDR1 is MNHNS, CDR2 SASEGT, per germline. There are 15 residues in the CDR3. V lost 1 base and J 3 bases, leaving 13 bases between the germline ends. CDR3 residues: CASSEGGTKIYEQYF. The DNA for the CDR3 is TGTGCCAGCAGTGAAGGGGGGACAAAGATCTACGAGCAGTACTTC.

This clone was detected a few times. This rearrangement joins TRBV6-2 or TRBV6-3 to TRBJ1-2, with 7 bases lining up with TRBD1. The germline V gene encodes CDR1 MNHEY and CDR2 SVGEGT. V shed 2 bases and J 2 bases; nucleotides not matched to a gene: 5. CDR3 length equals 15 residues. This CDR3 reads CASSYTWDSNYGYTF. The CDR3 DNA follows: TGTGCCAGCAGTTACACATGGGACAGCAACTATGGCTACACCTTC.

The rearrangement uses TRBV5-6 and TRBJ2-5, with TRBD2 identical over 7 bases. Germline V gene sequence: CDR1 SGHDT, CDR2 YYEEEE. With V trimmed by 5 bases and J by 5 bases, 15 bases remained unmatched. The CDR3 has 16 amino acids. CDR3 sequence: CASSLSRAGPLETQYF. CDR3 nucleotide sequence: TGTGCCAGCAGTTTGTCTCGAGCGGGACCTCTGGAGACCCAGTACTTC.

V gene TRBV28 combines with J gene TRBJ2-7; TRBD2 might be the D (6 bases). The CDR3 totals 16 residues. Trimming cost V 1 base and J 2 bases, with 15 bases left between them. Germline V CDR1 and CDR2: MDHEN, SYDVKM. The CDR3 loop reads CASSLFGLRETYEQYF. As DNA, the CDR3 is TGTGCCAGCAGTTTATTCGGACTACGTGAGACCTACGAGCAGTACTTC.

This clone was observed a few times. The chain joins TRBV12-3 or TRBV12-4 to TRBJ1-5; D uncertain. This CDR3 is built from 13 residues. The germline V and J ends were trimmed by 6 bases and 0 bases, with 6 bases remaining between them. The CDR3 nucleotides are TGTGCCAGCAGCCGTAATAGCAATCAGCCCCAGCATTTT. This sequence encodes CASSRNSNQPQHF.

V usage is TRBV5-1 and J usage is TRBJ2-7; 9 bases agree with TRBD1. Germline CDR1 and CDR2: SGHRS and YFSETQ. Unmatched junction bases numbered 7, after V lost 5 bases and J lost 4 bases. The CDR3 has 14 amino acids. The CDR3 protein is CASSLGTGRYEQYF. CDR3 DNA: TGCGCCAGCAGTCTTGGGACAGGGCGATACGAGCAGTACTTC.

This clone was picked up a small number of times. The chain has TRBV19 and TRBJ2-6; unclear D gene. V was clipped by 6 bases and J by 1 base, with 10 bases between them. CDR3 length: 15 residues. Germline CDR1 LNHDA, CDR2 SQIVND (reference sequence). The CDR3 loop reads CASRYPGSGANVLTF. The CDR3 coding sequence is TGTGCCAGTAGGTATCCAGGTTCTGGGGCCAACGTCCTGACTTTC.

This clone was observed a handful of times. The junction departs from the called germline gene at one end, perhaps through a read error. The genes are TRBV15 and TRBJ2-1, with D possibly matching TRBD1 (6 bases). Looked up from germline, CDR1 is LNHNV and CDR2 is YYDKDF (reference sequence). This CDR3 comprises 15 residues. The CDR3 protein is CATSSGQFSYNEQLF. CDR3 DNA: TGTGCCACCAGCTCTGGACAGTTCTCCTACAATGAGCAGCTCTTC. Full variable domain (remainder filled in from reference TRBV15 and TRBJ2-1): DAMVIQNPRYQVTQFGKPVTLSCSQTLNHNVMYWYQQKSSQAPKLLFHYYDKDFNNEADTPDNFQSRRPNTSFCFLDIRSPGLGDTAMYLCATSSGQFSYNEQLFGPGTRLTVL.

This clone was recorded many times. A much larger clone differs from this one at a single base, so this may be a read error. J is TRBJ1-4 and V is TRBV2, with D tentatively TRBD1 (6 bases). CDR1 and CDR2 (germline): SNHLY, FYNNEI. V was shortened by 6 bases and J by 8 bases, with 13 bases between the two germline ends. This CDR3 spans 13 amino acids. The CDR3 loop is CASSCTGTEKLFF. CDR3 nucleotides: TGTGCCAGCAGCTGTACAGGGACGGAAAAACTGTTTTTT.

This clone was detected only a few times. The rearrangement joins TRBV28 to TRBJ2-7, with 12 nucleotides matching TRBD2. V was pared by 3 bases and J by 5 bases, with 2 bases of the junction left unmatched. CDR1 is MDHEN, CDR2 SYDVKM, per germline. The CDR3 covers 14 residues. The CDR3: CASSFWTSGNEQYF. CDR3 nucleotides: TGTGCCAGCAGTTTTTGGACTAGCGGGAACGAGCAGTACTTC. The full variable domain, rest sourced from reference TRBV28 and TRBJ2-7, is DVKVTQSSRYLVKRTGEKVFLECVQDMDHENMFWYRQDPGLGLRLIYFSYDVKMKEKGDIPEGYSVSREKKERFSLILESASTNQTSMYLCASSFWTSGNEQYFGPGTRLTVT.

This clone was counted only a few times. The chain links TRBV6-2 or TRBV6-3 to TRBJ2-6; unclear D gene. This CDR3 spans 14 amino acids. Germline V lookup: CDR1 MNHEY, CDR2 SVGEGT. The V end was cut by 4 bases, the J end by 0 bases, with 4 bases between. In DNA, the CDR3 is TGTGCCAGCAGTTCACTCTCTGGGGCCAACGTCCTGACTTTC. It encodes CASSSLSGANVLTF.

In regard to this clone: One end of the junction is discordant with germline, which a read error may explain. The chain uses TRBV4-1 and TRBJ2-1, with D unresolved. Germline-derived CDR1 and CDR2 are MGHRA and YSYEKL. The CDR3 totals 17 residues. The CDR3 spells CPSSRSGHSWTSDEQFF. The CDR3 DNA reads as TGCCCCAGCAGCCGATCTGGGCATAGCTGGACCTCCGATGAGCAGTTCTTC.

This sequence joins TRBV10-2 and TRBJ2-2; the D is unclear. The V end was cut by 6 bases, the J end by 8 bases, with 19 bases between. The CDR3 extends over 15 amino acids. Germline CDR1 WSHSY, CDR2 SAAADI. The CDR3 protein is CASSRARRTGGELFF. The CDR3 DNA sequence: TGCGCCAGCAGCCGGGCCCGTCGAACCGGGGGGGAGCTGTTTTTT.

The J gene is TRBJ2-7, the V gene TRBV5-6; a possible D gene is TRBD1 (5 bases). The CDR3 length is 14 residues. Trimming removed 0 bases from V and 3 bases from J, with 10 bases in between. Looked up from germline, CDR1 is SGHDT and CDR2 is YYEEEE. Written as DNA, the CDR3 is TGTGCCAGCAGCTTGGCAGGACACATCTACGAGCAGTACTTC. Its translation is CASSLAGHIYEQYF.

The chain carries TRBV30 and TRBJ1-3; D is perhaps TRBD1 (5 bases). The ends were cut back, 1 base at V and 3 bases at J, with 10 bases in the middle. The CDR3 is 14 residues long. Germline V gene data show CDR1 as GTSNPN and CDR2 as SVGIG (reference sequence). The CDR3 sequence is CAWSGDSFGNTIYF. The CDR3 DNA is TGTGCCTGGAGTGGCGACAGTTTTGGAAACACCATATATTTT.